This TCR beta chain was sequenced for a study of post-analysis software for immune sequencing data (dated by TCRdb to the mid-2010s). In terms of the full investigation: Relapsing-remitting, secondary progressive and progressive-relapsing multiple sclerosis were recorded as disease courses, and subtype annotation was lacking for some patients. The patient repertoires were set against roughly eleven previously published healthy control repertoires from donors whose ages ranged from about 6 to 26 years. A subset of samples was prepared in parallel using single-end sample barcoding, then pooled and co-amplified after Illumina adapter ligation.

To demonstrate the VDJtools post-analysis software, TCR beta repertoires were profiled from the peripheral blood of roughly 14 young patients with multiple sclerosis. Multiple sclerosis patients were children and adolescents aged about 6 to 17 years. The germline V gene supplies CDR1 SQVTM and CDR2 ANQGSEA. Inclusive of the bounding cysteine and phenylalanine, the CDR3 is 15 residues long. The sequence is cut down to CDR3 DNA, 45 bases in frame from base 1. Library generation was performed with PCR. The data were produced on an Illumina HiSeq 2500. To reduce PCR and sequencing biases, unique molecular identifiers were incorporated into the TCR beta cDNA libraries. Per 1 to 10 million input T cells, approximately 500,000 cDNA molecules were obtained, such that each molecule approximated one T cell. The same protocol used for the earlier healthy control dataset was applied to prepare and sequence the patient libraries. Within a given batch, samples were prepared together, multiplexed and sequenced on the same HiSeq lane. Per the source publication's procedure: Raw barcoded reads were processed with MIGEC, discarding single-read molecular identifier groups before consensus assembly and CDR3 extraction. VDJtools was used for post-analysis of the clonotype tables, with diversity normalized by down-sampling every dataset to the smallest sample size. In repertoire overlap clustering, CDR3 amino acid sequences, but not nucleotide sequences, were matched to correct batch-related cross-sample contamination. TCRdb reworked the public reads: Q25 trimming with fastp, MiXCR clone assembly, productive beta chains retained. For every CDR3 protein sequence, its rows merge into one entry that carries the most common genes and DNA. TCRdb, not the original authors, processed these V and J calls. The sample table lists 750,000 to 950,000 distinct CDR3 sequences, roughly 50% of them with a count of one. Jointly, the top ten make up approximately 4.4% of the sample.

Points the paper makes about the study in general: Significantly higher frequencies in patients than in controls were found for roughly 5 TRBV segments, including TRBV5-6, TRBV5-1 and TRBV20-1. Compared with controls, multiple sclerosis patients had significantly lower normalized Chao1 diversity, a finding suggesting substantial peripheral T-cell clonal expansion. Direct clustering with F measure showed strong co-clustering of samples prepared in the same batch, prompting a batch-effect correction. The control group was slightly older than the multiple sclerosis patient group.

Comments on this clonotype: Its binding antigen is unknown. An end of the junction does not agree with germline; a read error may underlie this.

This clonotype was sampled from a girl between 10 and 17 years old with multiple sclerosis. What was sequenced was blood. The chain uses TRBV29-1 and TRBJ1-2; TRBD1 is perhaps the D gene, given 5 matching bases. The encoded CDR3 is CSVEDEGRQWGGYTF. The sequenced DNA is TGCAGCGTCGAAGACGAGGGCAGGCAATGGGGGGGCTACACCTTC.